The 5 T cell receptor beta chains reported below all come from one sample, sequenced in a study of cytomegalovirus exposure and HLA in healthy donors (dated by TCRdb to the late 2010s). The library was obtained by the immunoSEQ multiplex PCR assay. Here the immuneACCESS table is served through TCRdb, limited to in-frame sequences with V and J called. Missing clones are a known gap in these copies; in checked studies unresolved V genes cover under half, and the rest lacks a known reason. Here the sample has over 45,000 clones; just over 90% occur a single time. Clones ranked in the top ten supply approximately 5.5% of the sample. The sequenced sample consisted of PBMCs. The receptors were gathered from a woman younger than 35 in good health and CMV-seronegative.

The rearrangement links TRBV10-3 to TRBJ1-1; D remains unclear. The CDR3 spans 13 residues. Germline CDR1 is ENHRY and CDR2 is SYGVKD. Trimming removed 7 bases from V and 7 bases from J, with 16 bases in between. The CDR3 DNA reads as TGTGCCATCAACCCCGGTTCAGGACTTGAAGCTTTCTTT. Translating it yields CAINPGSGLEAFF.

The V gene is TRBV7-9, the J gene TRBJ1-1; D is undetermined. V lost 3 bases to trimming and J lost 2 bases, with 7 bases between them. The CDR3 loop spans 13 amino acids. Germline CDR1 and CDR2: SEHNR and FQNEAQ (reference sequence). The chain's CDR3 is CASSFTQNTEAFF. CDR3 DNA: TGTGCCAGCAGCTTTACACAAAACACTGAAGCTTTCTTT.

This sequence joins TRBV4-1 and TRBJ2-5; TRBD2 aligns across 14 bases. The CDR3 runs 15 residues. Germline assignment: CDR1 MGHRA and CDR2 YSYEKL. The V gene end was trimmed by 3 bases and the J gene end by 4 bases; junction bases not matched to a gene: 1. CDR3 region: CASSQGLAGAETQYF. For the CDR3, the DNA is TGCGCCAGCAGCCAGGGACTAGCGGGAGCAGAGACCCAGTACTTC.

J is TRBJ1-1 and V is TRBV29-1; D is ambiguous. With 1 base removed from V and 4 bases from J, the gap between germline ends came to 16 bases. The CDR3 covers 15 residues. Germline V CDR1 and CDR2: SQVTM, ANQGSEA. As DNA, the CDR3 is TGCAGCGTTGAAGGAAAGGAGCACTTTGGCACTGAAGCTTTCTTT. Amino acids: CSVEGKEHFGTEAFF.

The chain joins TRBV11-3 to TRBJ1-1; TRBD1 aligns across 7 bases. This CDR3 comprises 13 residues. With 5 bases clipped from V and 4 bases from J, the junction kept 4 bases outside the gene matches. Per germline, CDR1 SGHNT and CDR2 YENEEA. The CDR3, as DNA: TGTGCCAGCAGCCAGGGACAGTCCACTGAAGCTTTCTTT. Its translation: CASSQGQSTEAFF.